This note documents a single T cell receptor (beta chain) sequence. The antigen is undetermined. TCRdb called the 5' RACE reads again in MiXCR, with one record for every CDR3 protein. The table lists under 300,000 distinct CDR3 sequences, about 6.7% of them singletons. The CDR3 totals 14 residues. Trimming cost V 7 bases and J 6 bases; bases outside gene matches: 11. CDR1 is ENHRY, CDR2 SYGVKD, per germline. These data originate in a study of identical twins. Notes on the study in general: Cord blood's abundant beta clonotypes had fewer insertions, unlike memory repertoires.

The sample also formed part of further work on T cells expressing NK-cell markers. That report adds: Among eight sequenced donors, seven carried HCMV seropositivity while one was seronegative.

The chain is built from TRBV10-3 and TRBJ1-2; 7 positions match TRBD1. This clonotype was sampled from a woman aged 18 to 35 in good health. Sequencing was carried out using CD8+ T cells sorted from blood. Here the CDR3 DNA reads TGTGCCATCAACCTACAGGGGAGAGCGGATGGCTACACCTTC. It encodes CAINLQGRADGYTF.